The 23 T cell receptor beta chains presented below share a single source sample, sequenced in a study of blood T cell repertoires in COVID-19. Profiled with immunoSEQ multiplex PCR; TCRdb holds only in-frame clones, not every one. The sample includes roughly 500,000 clones, 75% to 90% seen only once; the top ten take just over 8%. The source material was PBMCs or T cells enriched from blood (not recorded which). Receptors originate from a woman aged 55-70 years who had recovered from COVID-19.

This clone was detected once. The rearrangement links TRBV5-1 to TRBJ1-1; D is possibly TRBD1 (5 bases). Germline CDR1 is SGHRS and CDR2 is YFSETQ. The CDR3 totals 14 residues. V lost 4 bases and J 4 bases, leaving 14 bases between the germline ends. The CDR3 sequence: CASSPGGFSTEAFF. CDR3 coding DNA: TGCGCCAGCAGCCCGGGGGGGTTTAGCACTGAAGCTTTCTTT.

The chain couples TRBV10-1 to TRBJ1-2; a possible D gene is TRBD1 (6 bases). Germline V gives CDR1 WNHNN, CDR2 SYGVQD (reference sequence). The CDR3 runs to 13 residues. Trimming took 4 bases from V and 4 from J, leaving 10 bases between them. The CDR3 region is CASSADRTYGYTF. CDR3 nucleotides: TGCGCCAGCAGTGCGGACAGAACCTATGGCTACACCTTC.

The V call is TRBV11-2, the J call TRBJ1-4; maybe TRBD1 (5 bases). The germline V and J ends were trimmed by 4 bases and 10 bases, with 7 bases remaining between them. The length of the CDR3 is 11 residues. Germline V gene sequence: CDR1 SGHAT, CDR2 FQNNGV. This CDR3 reads CASSSRGKLFF. In DNA form, the CDR3 reads TGTGCCAGCAGCTCAAGGGGAAAACTGTTTTTT.

This clone was counted between two and nine times. The CDR3 spells CASSSRGTYEQYF. For the CDR3, the DNA is TGTGCCAGCAGCTCTCGGGGGACGTACGAGCAGTACTTC. The chain couples TRBV5-4 to TRBJ2-7, with D possibly being TRBD2 (6 bases). This CDR3 has 13 residues. CDR1 and CDR2 from the germline V gene are SGHNT and YYREEE (reference sequence). The germline V and J ends were trimmed by 3 bases and 4 bases, with 11 bases remaining between them.

The chain joins TRBV29-1 to TRBJ2-3; tentative D call: TRBD1 (6 bases). The CDR3 runs 18 residues. Germline V gives CDR1 SQVTM, CDR2 ANQGSEA. Between the trimmed V and J ends, which lost 1 base and 1 base, there was a span of 21 bases. The chain's CDR3 is CSVEGRQDFYSRTDTQYF. Written as DNA, the CDR3 is TGCAGCGTTGAAGGCCGACAGGACTTTTATTCCCGCACAGATACGCAGTATTTT.

The chain has TRBV7-2 and TRBJ2-7; a weak D match, TRBD1 (6 bases). There are 13 residues in the CDR3. V was cut by 1 base and J by 5 bases, with 9 bases left in between. In germline, CDR1 is SGHTA, CDR2 FQGNSA. CDR3 loop: CASSLGQDHEQYF. The CDR3 DNA follows: TGTGCCAGCAGCTTAGGACAGGACCACGAGCAGTACTTC.

Here the CDR3 DNA reads TGTGCCAGCAGCTCGGGGACAGAGGGGCAGGCCCAGCATTTT. It is translated as CASSSGTEGQAQHF. J is TRBJ1-5 and V is TRBV5-4, with 7 bases identical to TRBD1. V was pared by 3 bases and J by 11 bases, with 11 bases of the junction left unmatched. This CDR3 spans 14 amino acids. Germline CDR1 SGHNT, CDR2 YYREEE (reference sequence).

Turning to this clone: The same CDR3 also results from other DNA sequences found in this sample. The V and J genes are TRBV7-9 and TRBJ1-4; 8 bases fit TRBD1. The V and J ends lost 5 bases and 7 bases, in that order; junction bases with no gene match: 6. The CDR3 sequence is 14 residues long. Germline-derived CDR1 and CDR2 are SEHNR and FQNEAQ (reference sequence). The CDR3 spells CASSVQGAGEKLFF. CDR3 in DNA: TGTGCCAGCAGCGTTCAGGGGGCGGGTGAAAAACTGTTTTTT.

This clone was seen more than once but under ten times. V gene TRBV7-9 combines with J gene TRBJ1-5; TRBD1 is a possible D gene (6 bases). In germline, CDR1 is SEHNR, CDR2 FQNEAQ (reference sequence). Trimming stripped 3 bases from V and 4 bases from J, with 10 bases between. The CDR3 consists of 14 residues. The CDR3 nucleotides are TGTGCCAGCAGCTTGGACAGACTTAATCAGCCCCAGCATTTT. It codes for CASSLDRLNQPQHF.

The rearrangement uses TRBV24-1 and TRBJ2-1; TRBD2 might be the D (6 bases). V shed 3 bases and J shed 8 bases, with 19 bases lying between them. This CDR3 is built from 16 residues. Germline lookup yields CDR1 KGHDR and CDR2 SFDVKD. In DNA, the CDR3 is TGTGCCACCAGTGATACCCGGGACTCTCCGGGCGATGAGCAGTTCTTC. Amino acid sequence: CATSDTRDSPGDEQFF.

The rearrangement links TRBV4-1 to TRBJ1-4; D unresolved. The CDR3 totals 13 residues. CDR1 is MGHRA, CDR2 YSYEKL, per germline. V was cut by 1 base and J by 7 bases, with 7 bases left in between. DNA of the CDR3: TGCGCCAGCAGCCAAGTTCTCCTTGAAAAACTGTTTTTT. This gives the protein CASSQVLLEKLFF.

In its sample, this clone was seen once. The J gene is TRBJ1-2, the V gene TRBV10-3; TRBD1 is a possible D gene (6 bases). The CDR3 loop spans 14 amino acids. The germline CDR1 and CDR2 sequences are ENHRY and SYGVKD. V was clipped by 6 bases and J by 1 base, with 12 bases between them. The CDR3 spells CAISRTDDNYGYTF. The CDR3 region has the DNA TGTGCCATCAGCAGGACAGACGATAACTATGGCTACACCTTC.

V gene TRBV6-5 combines with J gene TRBJ1-4; 9 nucleotides match TRBD1. Germline CDR1 and CDR2: MNHEY and SVGAGI. The CDR3 has 15 amino acids. The V gene end was trimmed by 6 bases and the J gene end by 1 base; junction bases not matched to a gene: 3. CDR3 sequence reads: CASRTGGRTNEKLFF. DNA for the CDR3: TGTGCCAGCAGGACAGGGGGAAGAACTAATGAAAAACTGTTTTTT.

The rearrangement joins TRBV12-3 or TRBV12-4 to TRBJ1-4, with D possibly TRBD1 on 5 matching bases. This CDR3 is 13 amino acids long. V was cut by 5 bases and J by 5 bases, with 9 bases left in between. The DNA of the CDR3 is TGTGCCAGCAGTAGCTACAGGAATGAAAAACTGTTTTTT. Translating gives CASSSYRNEKLFF.

The rearrangement uses TRBV6-5 and TRBJ1-1; D is undetermined. Trimming took off 6 bases at V and 1 base at J, with 12 bases between the two ends. CDR3 size: 14 residues. Germline V CDR1 and CDR2: MNHEY, SVGAGI. This CDR3 is CASRTNNRNTEAFF. In DNA form, the CDR3 reads TGTGCCAGCAGGACAAATAACAGGAACACTGAAGCTTTCTTT.

The chain couples TRBV6-5 to TRBJ1-1; D is possibly TRBD1 (6 bases). The germline V gene encodes CDR1 MNHEY and CDR2 SVGAGI. The CDR3 runs 15 residues. Trimming pared 0 bases from V and 0 bases from J, leaving 8 bases between. For the CDR3, the DNA is TGTGCCAGCAGTTACTCGGGACACCTGAACACTGAAGCTTTCTTT. It yields the protein CASSYSGHLNTEAFF.

The chain employs TRBV18 and TRBJ1-1; D remains unclear. V was trimmed by 2 bases and J by 0 bases, leaving 19 bases between them. The CDR3 length is 18 residues. Germline CDR1 KGHSH, CDR2 LQKENI. CDR3 amino acids: CASSPAGSSLPMNTEAFF. The DNA for the CDR3 is TGTGCCAGCTCACCAGCCGGGTCTAGCCTACCCATGAACACTGAAGCTTTCTTT.

This chain uses TRBV2 with TRBJ2-1; no clear D gene. Germline V gene data show CDR1 as SNHLY and CDR2 as FYNNEI. The CDR3 covers 13 residues. V lost 0 bases and J lost 8, with 8 bases in between. Here the CDR3 reads CASSEAQVHEQFF. The CDR3 nucleotides read TGTGCCAGCAGTGAAGCCCAGGTGCATGAGCAGTTCTTC.

This chain connects TRBV5-6 to TRBJ2-4; tentatively, D is TRBD1 (5 bases). CDR3 length equals 15 residues. Germline assignment: CDR1 SGHDT and CDR2 YYEEEE. V lost 2 bases and J lost 0, with 9 bases in between. CDR3 bases: TGTGCCAGCAGCTTCAGACAGATAGCCAAAAACATTCAGTACTTC. Protein sequence: CASSFRQIAKNIQYF.

As regards this clone: The sample has other DNA sequences that encode this CDR3 too. The rearrangement joins TRBV20-1 to TRBJ1-2, with unresolved D. The germline V gene has CDR1 DFQATT and CDR2 SNEGSKA (reference sequence). There are 11 residues in the CDR3. V lost 6 bases, J lost 8 bases, and 13 bases lay in between. As DNA, the CDR3 is TGCAGTGCCCCAGGAGGCGGCGGCTACACCTTC. As protein: CSAPGGGGYTF.

The chain uses TRBV6-5 and TRBJ2-5, with a weak D call TRBD1 (6 bases). V dropped 4 bases and J dropped 7 bases, with 19 bases sitting between them. In germline, CDR1 is MNHEY, CDR2 SVGAGI. The CDR3 has 15 amino acids. The CDR3 reads CASSFGVTGKGTQYF. The CDR3, as DNA: TGTGCCAGCAGTTTTGGGGTAACAGGGAAGGGGACCCAGTACTTC.

The chain is built from TRBV2 and TRBJ2-7, with TRBD1 matching over 10 bases. The trim removed 5 bases at V and 5 bases at J, leaving 3 bases unmatched. The length of the CDR3 is 13 residues. The germline V gene encodes CDR1 SNHLY and CDR2 FYNNEI. CDR3 sequence (DNA): TGTGCCAGCAGTCGGACAGGGGGGGACGAGCAGTACTTC. Its translation: CASSRTGGDEQYF.

A single count supports this clone. The chain recombines TRBV10-3 with TRBJ2-7; D possibly corresponds to TRBD1 (5 bases). CDR1 and CDR2 from the germline V gene are ENHRY and SYGVKD. The CDR3 is 12 residues long. Deletions cut 5 bases from V and 3 bases from J, with 8 bases between. The CDR3 sequence is CAISRGGYEQYF. The CDR3 bases are TGTGCCATCAGTAGGGGTGGCTACGAGCAGTACTTC.